Listed below are T cell receptor beta chains from one sample, sequenced in a study of shared clonotypes between healthy human individuals. Assay used: immunoSEQ multiplex PCR; TCRdb lists only in-frame clones, some missing. The table shows about 2,100,000 clones, with 90% to 95% occurring only once. Sequences were obtained from naive CD8+ T cells from PBMCs. Receptor source: a man between 18 and 35 years old in good health. Some clones in this sample may be carry-over from other donors' samples. Both conserved end residues are part of each CDR3. Each record gives: D gene, V gene, J gene, clone size, CDR3 DNA, CDR3 protein. D genes are given only for firm matches. Only part of the rows carry a size: once, few, many, or a class if the clone is expanded.

>TRBD1|TRBV18|TRBJ1-4|NA
TGTGCCAGCTCAAGGACAGGGTCCGCCGGGGCAACTAATGAAAAACTGTTTTTT
CASSRTGSAGATNEKLFF
>NA|TRBV2|TRBJ1-1|NA
TGTGCCAGCAGTGTGTCGGGGACGAACACTGAAGCTTTCTTT
CASSVSGTNTEAFF
>TRBD1|TRBV28|TRBJ1-1|NA
TGTGCCAGCAGTTGGGACAGAGAGATGAACACTGAAGCTTTCTTT
CASSWDREMNTEAFF
>TRBD1|TRBV27|TRBJ2-5|NA
TGTGCCAGCAGTAATTCCGGGACAGGGGTTGAGGAGACCCAGTACTTC
CASSNSGTGVEETQYF
>NA|TRBV27|TRBJ2-1|NA
TGTGCCAGCAGCCCCCGGTGGGTGACCCATGAGCAGTTCTTC
CASSPRWVTHEQFF
>TRBD2|TRBV7-9|TRBJ2-1|NA
TGTGCCAGCAGCCCACCTAGCGGGAGGAGAAACAATGAGCAGTTCTTC
CASSPPSGRRNNEQFF
>NA|TRBV9|TRBJ2-1|NA
TGTGCCAGCAGCGTAGGGGGGCAGACCTCCTACAATGAGCAGTTCTTC
CASSVGGQTSYNEQFF
>TRBD1|TRBV27|TRBJ2-7|NA
TGTGCCAGCAGCCACGGGACAGTCTACGAGCAGTACTTC
CASSHGTVYEQYF
>NA|TRBV7-9|TRBJ2-7|NA
TGTGCCAGCAGCTTTTCCGAAGGGAGGAACGAGCAGTACTTC
CASSFSEGRNEQYF
>NA|TRBV29-1|TRBJ1-2|NA
TGCAGCGTTGAGGAGAAGGAGGTCGGCTACACCTTC
CSVEEKEVGYTF
>NA|TRBV13|TRBJ1-1|NA
TGTGCCAGCAGCTCCCAGGCGTGGACTGAAGCTTTCTTT
CASSSQAWTEAFF
>NA|TRBV29-1|TRBJ1-2|NA
TGCAGCGTCCCGACAGAGCCCTATGGCTACACCTTC
CSVPTEPYGYTF
>NA|TRBV5-6|TRBJ2-7|NA
TGTGCCAGCAGCTTGGCTCCTAGATTCTACGAGCAGTACTTC
CASSLAPRFYEQYF
>NA|TRBV7-8|TRBJ2-5|NA
TGTGCCAGCAGCTTAGGAGGGGCAGTGGGGGAGACCCAGTACTTC
CASSLGGAVGETQYF
>TRBD1|TRBV19|TRBJ1-5|once
TGTGCCAGTAGTATGGACAGGGAGGGCCCCTATCAGCCCCAGCATTTT
CASSMDREGPYQPQHF
>NA|TRBV19|TRBJ1-4|NA
TGTGCCAGTAGTATAGATGCGCAACGGTTTAATGAAAAACTGTTTTTT
CASSIDAQRFNEKLFF
>NA|TRBV30|TRBJ2-7|once
TGTGCCTGGAGCATCTACTACGAGCAGTACTTC
CAWSIYYEQYF
>NA|TRBV13|TRBJ1-1|NA
TGTGCCAGCAGCTTAGGGACCCCGGGACGGATCACTGAAGCTTTCTTT
CASSLGTPGRITEAFF